This T cell receptor (beta chain) was recorded in a study of control samples from healthy donors and cancer patients. The data were produced by immunoSEQ multiplex PCR, yet TCRdb's version contains in-frame clones alone and is incomplete. The sample contains about 80,000 clones, around 83% of which appear only once. The V end lost 6 bases, the J end lost 7 bases, and 20 bases lay between the germline ends. Germline loops: CDR1 SGHTS, CDR2 YDEGEE. This CDR3 comprises 14 residues. Input material: PBMCs. The origin of this receptor is a man in his fifties or sixties with head and neck cancer. The rearrangement uses TRBV5-8 and TRBJ2-7, with D possibly matching TRBD2 (5 bases). The CDR3 DNA reads as TGTGCCAGCACCACTTCCCCTACTACTAGGGAGCAGTACTTC. Translated, it gives CASTTSPTTREQYF.